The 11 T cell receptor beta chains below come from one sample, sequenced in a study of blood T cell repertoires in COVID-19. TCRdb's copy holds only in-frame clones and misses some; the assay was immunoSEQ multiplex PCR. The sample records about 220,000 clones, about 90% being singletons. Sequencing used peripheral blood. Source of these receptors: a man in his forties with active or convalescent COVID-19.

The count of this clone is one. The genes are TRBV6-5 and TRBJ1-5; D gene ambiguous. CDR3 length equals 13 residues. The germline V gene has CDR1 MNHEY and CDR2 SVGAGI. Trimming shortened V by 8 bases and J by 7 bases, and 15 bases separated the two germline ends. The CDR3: CASAKRGRQPQHF. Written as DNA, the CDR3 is TGTGCCAGCGCGAAACGAGGGCGACAGCCCCAGCATTTT.

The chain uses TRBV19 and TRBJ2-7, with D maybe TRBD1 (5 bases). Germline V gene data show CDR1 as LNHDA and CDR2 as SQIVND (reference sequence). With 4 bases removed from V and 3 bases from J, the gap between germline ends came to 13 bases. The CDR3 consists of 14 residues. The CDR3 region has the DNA TGTGCCAGTAGTAGCAGGGATGTGGGCTACGAGCAGTACTTC. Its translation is CASSSRDVGYEQYF.

DNA of the CDR3: TGTGCCAGCAAATCCGGGACAGGGCATAATCAGCCCCAGCATTTT. Amino acids: CASKSGTGHNQPQHF. The V call is TRBV28, the J call TRBJ1-5, with TRBD1 matching 9 bases. Trimming took 7 bases from V and 4 from J; bases not matched to a gene: 8. Looked up from germline, CDR1 is MDHEN and CDR2 is SYDVKM. The CDR3 extends over 15 amino acids.

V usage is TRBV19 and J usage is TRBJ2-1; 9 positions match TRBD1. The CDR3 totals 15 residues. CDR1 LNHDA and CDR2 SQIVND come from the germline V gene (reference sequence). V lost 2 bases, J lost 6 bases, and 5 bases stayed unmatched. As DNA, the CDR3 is TGTGCCAGTAGTATACGGACAGGGGACGTCAATGAGCAGTTCTTC. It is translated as CASSIRTGDVNEQFF. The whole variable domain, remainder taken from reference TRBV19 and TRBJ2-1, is DGGITQSPKYLFRKEGQNVTLSCEQNLNHDAMYWYRQDPGQGLRLIYYSQIVNDFQKGDIAEGYSVSREKKESFPLTVTSAQKNPTAFYLCASSIRTGDVNEQFFGPGTRLTVL.

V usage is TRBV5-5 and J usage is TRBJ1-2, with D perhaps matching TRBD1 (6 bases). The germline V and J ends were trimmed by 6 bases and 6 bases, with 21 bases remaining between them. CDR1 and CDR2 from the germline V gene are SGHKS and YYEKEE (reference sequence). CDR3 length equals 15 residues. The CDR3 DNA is TGTGCCAGCACCCCTCCAGGGGCAGGGGCCGATGGCTACACCTTC. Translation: CASTPPGAGADGYTF.

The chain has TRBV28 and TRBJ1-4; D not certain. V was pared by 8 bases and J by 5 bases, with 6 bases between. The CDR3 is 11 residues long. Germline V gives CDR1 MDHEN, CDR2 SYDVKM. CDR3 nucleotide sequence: TGTGCCAGCGTATTGAATGAAAAACTGTTTTTT. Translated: CASVLNEKLFF.

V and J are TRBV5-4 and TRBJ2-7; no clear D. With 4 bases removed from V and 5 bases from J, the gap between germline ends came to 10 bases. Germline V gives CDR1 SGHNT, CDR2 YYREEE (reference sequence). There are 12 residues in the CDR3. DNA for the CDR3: TGTGCCAGCAGCCCTACCCGCCACGAGCAGTACTTC. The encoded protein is CASSPTRHEQYF.

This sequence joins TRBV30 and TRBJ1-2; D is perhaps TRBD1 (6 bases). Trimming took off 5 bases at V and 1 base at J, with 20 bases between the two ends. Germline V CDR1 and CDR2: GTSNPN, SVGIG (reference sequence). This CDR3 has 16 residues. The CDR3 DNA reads TGTGCCTGGCGCGGAAGGGGGACAAATTTTAACTATGGCTACACCTTC. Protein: CAWRGRGTNFNYGYTF.

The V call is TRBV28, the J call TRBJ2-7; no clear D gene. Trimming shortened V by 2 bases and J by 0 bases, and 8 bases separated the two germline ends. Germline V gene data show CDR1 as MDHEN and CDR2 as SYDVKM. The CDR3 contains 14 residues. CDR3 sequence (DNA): TGTGCCAGCAGTTTACTACGCGCCTCCTACGAGCAGTACTTC. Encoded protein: CASSLLRASYEQYF.

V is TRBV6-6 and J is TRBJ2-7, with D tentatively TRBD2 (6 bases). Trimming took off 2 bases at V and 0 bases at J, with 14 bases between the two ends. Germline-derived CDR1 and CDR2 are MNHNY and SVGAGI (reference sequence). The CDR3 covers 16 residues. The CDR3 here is CASSYETGRSSYEQYF. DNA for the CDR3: TGTGCCAGCAGTTACGAAACGGGGAGGAGCTCCTACGAGCAGTACTTC.

The CDR3 nucleotides are TGTGCCAGCAGCGAAGCAGGGGGCACCGGGGAGCTGTTTTTT. Translation: CASSEAGGTGELFF. The chain employs TRBV7-9 and TRBJ2-2; 7 bases line up with TRBD1. The junction had 4 bases not matched to a gene; V was cut back by 5 bases and J by 4 bases. The V gene's germline CDR1 is SEHNR and CDR2 FQNEAQ (reference sequence). The CDR3 sequence is 14 residues long.